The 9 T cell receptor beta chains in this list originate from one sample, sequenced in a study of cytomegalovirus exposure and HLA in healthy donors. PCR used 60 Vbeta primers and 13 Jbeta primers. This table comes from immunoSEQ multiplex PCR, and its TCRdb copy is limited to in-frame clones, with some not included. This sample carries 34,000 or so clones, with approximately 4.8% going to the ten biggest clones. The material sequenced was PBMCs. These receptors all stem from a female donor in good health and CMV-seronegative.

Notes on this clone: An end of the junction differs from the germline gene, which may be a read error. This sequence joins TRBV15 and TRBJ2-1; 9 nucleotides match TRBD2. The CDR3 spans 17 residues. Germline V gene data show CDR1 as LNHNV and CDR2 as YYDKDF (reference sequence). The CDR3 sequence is CATSREKAGGSYNEQFF. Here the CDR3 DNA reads TGTGCCACCAGCCGAGAGAAAGCGGGGGGCTCCTACAATGAGCAGTTCTTC.

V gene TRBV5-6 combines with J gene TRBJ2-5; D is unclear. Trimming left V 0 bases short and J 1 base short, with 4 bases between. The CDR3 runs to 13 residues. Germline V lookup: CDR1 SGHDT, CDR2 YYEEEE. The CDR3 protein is CASSLVSQETQYF. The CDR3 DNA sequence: TGTGCCAGCAGCTTGGTGAGCCAAGAGACCCAGTACTTC.

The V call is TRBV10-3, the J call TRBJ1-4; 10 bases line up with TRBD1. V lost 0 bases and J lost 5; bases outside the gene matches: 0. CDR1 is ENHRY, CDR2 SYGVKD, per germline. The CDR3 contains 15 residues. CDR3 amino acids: CAISESGQGNEKLFF. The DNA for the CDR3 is TGTGCCATCAGTGAGTCGGGACAGGGGAATGAAAAACTGTTTTTT.

The CDR3 DNA follows: TGCGCCAGCAGGATTAATGGCGGCACCGGGGAGCTGTTTTTT. Amino acids: CASRINGGTGELFF. The chain joins TRBV4-1 to TRBJ2-2; no clear D gene. This CDR3 is built from 14 residues. Germline assignment: CDR1 MGHRA and CDR2 YSYEKL. Trimming removed 6 bases at V and 4 bases at J, with 12 bases between.

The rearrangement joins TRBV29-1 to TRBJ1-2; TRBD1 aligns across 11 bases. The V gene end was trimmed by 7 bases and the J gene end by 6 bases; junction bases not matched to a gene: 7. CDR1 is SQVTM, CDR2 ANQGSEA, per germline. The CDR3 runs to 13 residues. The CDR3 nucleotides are TGCAGCGACTTTCGGACAGGGGGCCATGGCTACACCTTC. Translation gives CSDFRTGGHGYTF.

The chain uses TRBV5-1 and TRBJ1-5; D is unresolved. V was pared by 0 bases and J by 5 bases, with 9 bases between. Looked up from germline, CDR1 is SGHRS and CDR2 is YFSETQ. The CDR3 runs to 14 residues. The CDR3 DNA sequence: TGCGCCAGCAGCTTGGGAGGGTATGATCAGCCCCAGCATTTT. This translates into CASSLGGYDQPQHF.

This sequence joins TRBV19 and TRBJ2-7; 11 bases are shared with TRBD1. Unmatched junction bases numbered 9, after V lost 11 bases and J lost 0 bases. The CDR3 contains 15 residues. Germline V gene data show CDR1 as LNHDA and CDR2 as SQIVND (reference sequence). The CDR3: CASRAGTGGSYEQYF. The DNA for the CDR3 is TGTGCCTCGCGGGCCGGGACAGGGGGCTCCTACGAGCAGTACTTC.

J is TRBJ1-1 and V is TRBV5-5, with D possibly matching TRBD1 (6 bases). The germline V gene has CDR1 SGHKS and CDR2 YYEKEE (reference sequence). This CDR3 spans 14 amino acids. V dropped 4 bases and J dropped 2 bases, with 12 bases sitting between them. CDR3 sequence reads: CASSRDTSNTEAFF. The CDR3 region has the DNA TGTGCCAGCAGCCGGGACACAAGTAACACTGAAGCTTTCTTT.

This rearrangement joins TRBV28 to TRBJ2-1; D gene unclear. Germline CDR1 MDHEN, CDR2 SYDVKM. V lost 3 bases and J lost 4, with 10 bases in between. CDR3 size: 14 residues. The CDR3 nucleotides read TGTGCCAGCAGTTTCGTTTCCCCGTACAATGAGCAGTTCTTC. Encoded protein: CASSFVSPYNEQFF. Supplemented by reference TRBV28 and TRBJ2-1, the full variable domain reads DVKVTQSSRYLVKRTGEKVFLECVQDMDHENMFWYRQDPGLGLRLIYFSYDVKMKEKGDIPEGYSVSREKKERFSLILESASTNQTSMYLCASSFVSPYNEQFFGPGTRLTVL.